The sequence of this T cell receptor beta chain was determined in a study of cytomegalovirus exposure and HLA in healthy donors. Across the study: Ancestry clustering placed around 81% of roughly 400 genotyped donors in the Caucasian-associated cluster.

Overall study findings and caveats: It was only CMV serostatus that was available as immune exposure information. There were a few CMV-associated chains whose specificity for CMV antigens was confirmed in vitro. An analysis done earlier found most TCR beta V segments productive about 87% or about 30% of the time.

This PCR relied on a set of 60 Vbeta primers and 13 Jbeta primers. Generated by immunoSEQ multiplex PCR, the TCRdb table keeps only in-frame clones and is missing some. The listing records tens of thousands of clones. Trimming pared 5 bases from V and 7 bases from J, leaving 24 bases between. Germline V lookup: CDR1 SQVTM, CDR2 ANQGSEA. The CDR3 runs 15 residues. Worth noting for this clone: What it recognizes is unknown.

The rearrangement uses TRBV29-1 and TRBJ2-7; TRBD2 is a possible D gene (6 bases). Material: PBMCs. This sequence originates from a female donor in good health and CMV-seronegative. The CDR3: CSVSGTPEGMREQYF. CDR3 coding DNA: TGCAGCGTTTCTGGGACTCCTGAAGGGATGAGGGAGCAGTACTTC.